The T cell receptor beta chain described here comes from a study of shared clonotypes between healthy human individuals. Study-wide results and caveats: Researchers sampled blood only, noting tissue repertoires likely differ.

Concerning this clone: Its antigen is currently unknown.

The repertoire was sequenced with immunoSEQ multiplex PCR; TCRdb's copy has only in-frame clones and lacks some. The profile shows about 340,000 clones, roughly 80% of them singletons. This CDR3 has 14 residues. Between the trimmed V and J ends, which lost 2 bases and 3 bases, there was a span of 10 bases. CDR1 and CDR2 (germline): LNHDA, SQIVND (reference sequence). Material: memory CD4+ T cells sorted from blood. Subset reported: CD45RA-negative fraction. The rearrangement uses TRBV19 and TRBJ1-2; D perhaps matches TRBD1 (5 bases). The clonotype comes from a man under 40 in good health. The CDR3 loop is CASSIRGGHYGYTF. The DNA for the CDR3 is TGTGCCAGTAGTATACGGGGCGGACACTATGGCTACACCTTC.